The 4 T cell receptor beta chains given below trace back to one sample, sequenced in a study of brain T cells in children with intractable seizures. Time point indicated: blood from clinic visit 5 months post-surgery; TSC patient then seizure free. TCRdb's table, derived via immunoSEQ multiplex PCR, lists solely in-frame clones and lacks some. The sample includes about 340,000 clones, about 94% of them seen just once. The material sequenced was peripheral blood, taken roughly 5 months after surgery. These receptors were taken from a boy younger than two with tuberous sclerosis and intractable seizures.

The chain links TRBV24-1 to TRBJ2-2; no definite D call. Germline V lookup: CDR1 KGHDR, CDR2 SFDVKD. Trimming cost V 6 bases and J 2 bases, with 12 bases left between them. The CDR3 has 15 amino acids. CDR3 sequence: CATSHIAPNTGELFF. The CDR3 DNA follows: TGTGCCACCAGTCATATAGCCCCTAACACCGGGGAGCTGTTTTTT.

The chain employs TRBV30 and TRBJ1-2; a possible D gene is TRBD1 (6 bases). V dropped 4 bases and J dropped 0 bases, with 12 bases sitting between them. This CDR3 is built from 14 residues. Germline V gene lookup returns CDR1 GTSNPN and CDR2 SVGIG (reference sequence). For the CDR3, the DNA is TGTGCCTGGACCACAGGGTCCTCTAACTATGGCTACACCTTC. Protein: CAWTTGSSNYGYTF.

This clone was seen just once. The J gene is TRBJ1-1, the V gene TRBV15; the D is unclear. Trimming removed 7 bases at V and 0 bases at J, with 18 bases between. Germline V CDR1 and CDR2: LNHNV, YYDKDF (reference sequence). There are 16 residues in the CDR3. The CDR3 loop is CATTQIPGALNTEAFF. Written as DNA, the CDR3 is TGTGCCACCACCCAGATACCGGGAGCCTTGAACACTGAAGCTTTCTTT. The full variable domain, with the rest looked up from reference TRBV15 and TRBJ1-1, is DAMVIQNPRYQVTQFGKPVTLSCSQTLNHNVMYWYQQKSSQAPKLLFHYYDKDFNNEADTPDNFQSRRPNTSFCFLDIRSPGLGDTAMYLCATTQIPGALNTEAFFGQGTRLTVV.

The CDR3 DNA reads TGTGCCTGGGCCGTCGGGGGCGGGGGCTACACCTTC. Translating it yields CAWAVGGGGYTF. The chain carries TRBV30 and TRBJ1-2; possible D gene TRBD1, 6 bases. The CDR3 runs to 12 residues. V dropped 5 bases and J dropped 8 bases, with 15 bases sitting between them. Germline CDR1 and CDR2: GTSNPN and SVGIG (reference sequence).